This entry concerns a single TCR beta chain. Its antigen is not identified. V was trimmed by 1 base and J by 3 bases, leaving 16 bases between them. Germline-derived CDR1 and CDR2 are LGHNA and YSLEER. This CDR3 spans 17 amino acids. Both 60 Vbeta primers and 13 Jbeta primers went into the PCR. The method was immunoSEQ multiplex PCR; TCRdb's version includes in-frame clones alone and lacks a portion of them. The sample contains about 180,000 clones, 70% to 90% of which appear only once. This sample is drawn from a study of cytomegalovirus exposure and HLA in healthy donors. Overall study findings and caveats: In a later analysis, across HLA loci, associated TCR counts were highest for DRB1, lowest for HLA-C. Several V segments, TRBV6-2 and TRBV6-3 among them, could not be told apart and were dropped. Later analysis reportedly placed an Asian-associated ancestry cluster below the roughly 690-donor mean in N-insertions. Earlier analysis looked at TCR beta V segments, and most were productive about 87% or about 30% of the time.

This TCR came from a male donor in good health and CMV-seronegative. V usage is TRBV4-3 and J usage is TRBJ2-1, with D perhaps matching TRBD2 (8 bases). The sample was PBMCs. CDR3 loop: CASSQVLGRGHYNEQFF. CDR3 nucleotide sequence: TGCGCCAGCAGCCAAGTCCTCGGGAGGGGGCACTACAATGAGCAGTTCTTC.